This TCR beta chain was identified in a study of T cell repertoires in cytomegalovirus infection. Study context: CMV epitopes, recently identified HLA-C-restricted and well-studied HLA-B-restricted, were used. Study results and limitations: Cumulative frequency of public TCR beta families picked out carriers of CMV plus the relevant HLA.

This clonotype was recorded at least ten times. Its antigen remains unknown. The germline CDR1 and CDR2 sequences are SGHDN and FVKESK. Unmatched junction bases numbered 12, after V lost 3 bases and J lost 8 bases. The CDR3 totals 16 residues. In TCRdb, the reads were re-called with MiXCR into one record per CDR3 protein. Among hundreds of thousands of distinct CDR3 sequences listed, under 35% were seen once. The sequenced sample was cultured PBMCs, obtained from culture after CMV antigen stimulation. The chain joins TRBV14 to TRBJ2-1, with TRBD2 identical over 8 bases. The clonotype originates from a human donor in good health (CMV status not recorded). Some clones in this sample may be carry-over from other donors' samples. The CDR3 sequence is CASSHLTSGRGDEQFF. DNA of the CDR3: TGTGCCAGCAGCCACTTGACCAGCGGGAGAGGCGATGAGCAGTTCTTC.